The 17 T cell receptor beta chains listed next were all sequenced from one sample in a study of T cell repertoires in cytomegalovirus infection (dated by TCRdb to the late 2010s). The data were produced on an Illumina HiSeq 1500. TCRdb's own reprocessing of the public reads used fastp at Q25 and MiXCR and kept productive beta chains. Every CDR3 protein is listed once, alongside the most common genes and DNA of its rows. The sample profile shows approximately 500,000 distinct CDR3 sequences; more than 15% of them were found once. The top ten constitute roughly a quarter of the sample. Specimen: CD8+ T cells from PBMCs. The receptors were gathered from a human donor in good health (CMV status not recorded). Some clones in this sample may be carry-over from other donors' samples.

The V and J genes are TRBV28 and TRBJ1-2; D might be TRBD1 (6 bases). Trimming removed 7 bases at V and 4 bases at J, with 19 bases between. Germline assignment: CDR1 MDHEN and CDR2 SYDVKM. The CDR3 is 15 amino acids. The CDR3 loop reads CASTPPGGGGYGYTF. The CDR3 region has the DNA TGTGCCAGCACCCCTCCGGGAGGGGGAGGCTATGGCTACACCTTC.

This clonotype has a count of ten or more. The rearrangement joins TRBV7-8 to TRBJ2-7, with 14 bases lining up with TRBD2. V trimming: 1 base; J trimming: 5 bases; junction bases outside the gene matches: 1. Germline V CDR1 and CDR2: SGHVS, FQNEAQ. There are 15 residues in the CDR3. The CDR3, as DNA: TGTGCCAGCAGCTTAGAGACTAGCGGGGGGGACGAGCAGTACTTC. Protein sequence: CASSLETSGGDEQYF.

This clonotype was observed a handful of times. CDR3 sequence: CASRDPLSPDTQYF. CDR3 DNA: TGCGCCAGCAGGGACCCCTTGAGCCCAGATACGCAGTATTTT. The V and J genes are TRBV4-1 and TRBJ2-3; D unclear. The V gene lost 6 bases and the J gene lost 4 bases, with 14 bases spanning the gap. CDR3 length equals 14 residues. CDR1 and CDR2 from the germline V gene are MGHRA and YSYEKL.

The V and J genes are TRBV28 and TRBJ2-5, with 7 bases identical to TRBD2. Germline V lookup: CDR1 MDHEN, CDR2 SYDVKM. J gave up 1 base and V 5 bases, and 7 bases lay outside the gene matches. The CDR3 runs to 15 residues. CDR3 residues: CASSKAGTAQETQYF. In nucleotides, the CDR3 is TGTGCCAGCAGTAAAGCGGGAACGGCCCAAGAGACCCAGTACTTC.

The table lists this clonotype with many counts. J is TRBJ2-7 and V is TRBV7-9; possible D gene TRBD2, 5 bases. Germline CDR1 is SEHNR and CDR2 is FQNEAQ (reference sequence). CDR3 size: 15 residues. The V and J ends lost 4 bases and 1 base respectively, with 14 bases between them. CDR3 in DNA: TGTGCCAGCAGCTCCCTCGGCCGGGATTCCTACGAGCAGTACTTC. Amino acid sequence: CASSSLGRDSYEQYF.

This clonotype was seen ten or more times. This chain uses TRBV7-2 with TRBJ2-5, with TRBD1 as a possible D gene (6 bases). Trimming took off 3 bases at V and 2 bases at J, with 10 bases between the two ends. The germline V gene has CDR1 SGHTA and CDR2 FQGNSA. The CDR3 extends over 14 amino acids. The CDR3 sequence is CASSFAGTQETQYF. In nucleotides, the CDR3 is TGTGCCAGCAGCTTTGCCGGGACACAAGAGACCCAGTACTTC.

DNA of the CDR3: TGTGCCAGCAGCTTAAGCCGGCAGGGGAACGTAAAGACCCAGTACTTC. It encodes CASSLSRQGNVKTQYF. This sequence joins TRBV7-8 and TRBJ2-5, with D perhaps TRBD1 (6 bases). Trimming took 2 bases from V and 6 from J, leaving 19 bases between them. The CDR3 loop spans 16 amino acids. The germline gives CDR1 SGHVS, CDR2 FQNEAQ.

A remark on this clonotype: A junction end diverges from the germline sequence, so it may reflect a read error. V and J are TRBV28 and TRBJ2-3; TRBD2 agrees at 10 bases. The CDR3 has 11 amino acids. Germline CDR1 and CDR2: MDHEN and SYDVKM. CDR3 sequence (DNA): TGTGCCAGCAGTAGCGGGGGGGGTACCGATTTT. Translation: CASSSGGGTDF. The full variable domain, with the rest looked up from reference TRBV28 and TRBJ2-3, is DVKVTQSSRYLVKRTGEKVFLECVQDMDHENMFWYRQDPGLGLRLIYFSYDVKMKEKGDIPEGYSVSREKKERFSLILESASTNQTSMYLCASSSGGGTDFGPGTRLTVL.

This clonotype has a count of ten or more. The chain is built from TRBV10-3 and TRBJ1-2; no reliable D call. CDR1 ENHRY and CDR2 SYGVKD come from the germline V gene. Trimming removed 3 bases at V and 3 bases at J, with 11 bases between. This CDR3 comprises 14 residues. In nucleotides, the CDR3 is TGTGCCATCAGTGACCTCGACACCTACTATGGCTACACCTTC. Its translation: CAISDLDTYYGYTF.

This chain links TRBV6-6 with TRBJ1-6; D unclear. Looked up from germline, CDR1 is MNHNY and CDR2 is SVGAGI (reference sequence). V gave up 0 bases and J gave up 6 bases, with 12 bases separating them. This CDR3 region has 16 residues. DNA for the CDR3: TGTGCCAGCAGTTACTCGAGGGCCGGGCGTAATTCACCCCTCCACTTT. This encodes CASSYSRAGRNSPLHF.

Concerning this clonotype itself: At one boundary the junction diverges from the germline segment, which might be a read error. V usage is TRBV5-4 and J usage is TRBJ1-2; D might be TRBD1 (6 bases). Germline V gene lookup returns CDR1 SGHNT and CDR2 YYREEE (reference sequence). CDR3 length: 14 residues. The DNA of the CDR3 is TGTGCCAGCAGCTTCCCAGGGGAAGGCTATGGCCACACCTTC. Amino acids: CASSFPGEGYGHTF. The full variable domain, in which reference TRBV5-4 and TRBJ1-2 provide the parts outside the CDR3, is ETGVTQSPTHLIKTRGQQVTLRCSSQSGHNTVSWYQQALGQGPQFIFQYYREEENGRGNFPPRFSGLQFPNYSSELNVNALELDDSALYLCASSFPGEGYGHTFGSGTRLTVV.

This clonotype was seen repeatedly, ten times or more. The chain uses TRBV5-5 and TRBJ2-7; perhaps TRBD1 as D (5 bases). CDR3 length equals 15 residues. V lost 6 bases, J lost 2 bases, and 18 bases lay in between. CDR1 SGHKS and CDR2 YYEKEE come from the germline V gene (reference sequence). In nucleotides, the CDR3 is TGTGCCAGCAACACAAGAGACAGAGCGACCTACGAGCAGTACTTC. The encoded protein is CASNTRDRATYEQYF.

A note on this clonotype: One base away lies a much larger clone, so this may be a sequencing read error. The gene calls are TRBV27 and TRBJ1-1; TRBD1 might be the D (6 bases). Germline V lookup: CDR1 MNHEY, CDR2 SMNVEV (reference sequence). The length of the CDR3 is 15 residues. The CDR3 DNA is TGTGCCAGCAGTTTATCGAAGGGGGGAAACACTGACGCTTTCTTT. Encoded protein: CASSLSKGGNTDAFF.

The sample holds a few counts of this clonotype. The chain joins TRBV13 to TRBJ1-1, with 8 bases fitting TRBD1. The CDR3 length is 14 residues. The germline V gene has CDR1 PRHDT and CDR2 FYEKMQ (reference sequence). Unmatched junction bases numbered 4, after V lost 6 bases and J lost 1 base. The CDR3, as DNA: TGTGCCAGCAGAACAGGGGGAGAGAACACTGAAGCTTTCTTT. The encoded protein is CASRTGGENTEAFF.

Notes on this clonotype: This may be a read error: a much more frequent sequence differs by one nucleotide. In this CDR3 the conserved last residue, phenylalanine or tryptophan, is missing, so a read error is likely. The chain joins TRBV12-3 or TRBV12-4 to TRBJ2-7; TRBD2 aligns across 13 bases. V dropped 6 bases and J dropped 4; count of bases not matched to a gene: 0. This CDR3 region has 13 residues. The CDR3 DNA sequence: TGTGCCAGCAGGGGACTAGCGGGATACGAGCAGTACTTA. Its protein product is CASRGLAGYEQYL.

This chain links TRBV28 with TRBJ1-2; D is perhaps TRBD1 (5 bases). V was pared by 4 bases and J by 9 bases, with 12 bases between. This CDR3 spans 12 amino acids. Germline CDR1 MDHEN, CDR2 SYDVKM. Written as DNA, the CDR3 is TGTGCCAGCAGTTCCGGGACTCCCCGCTACACCTTC. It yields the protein CASSSGTPRYTF.

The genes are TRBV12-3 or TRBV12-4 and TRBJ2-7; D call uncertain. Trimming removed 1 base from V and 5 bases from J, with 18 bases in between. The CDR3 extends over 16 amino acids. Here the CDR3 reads CASSLVGTTVRDEQYF. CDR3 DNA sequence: TGTGCCAGCAGTTTAGTCGGCACGACGGTTAGGGACGAGCAGTACTTC.